This TCR beta chain was identified in a study of T cell repertoires in cytomegalovirus infection. On this clonotype: Antigen: not known.

TCRdb reprocessed the reads with MiXCR, giving one entry per CDR3 protein. Of 26,000 or so distinct CDR3 sequences listed, about a fifth are singletons. This receptor was identified in a human donor in good health (CMV status not recorded). Some clones in this sample may be carry-over from other donors' samples. The sample consisted of CD8+ T cells from cultured PBMCs, taken from culture after CMV antigen stimulation.

The chain's CDR3 is CTLWDHQFF. In nucleotides, the CDR3 is TGCACCCTATGGGACCACCAGTTCTTC. This chain joins TRBV20-1 and TRBJ2-1, with D possibly called TRBD1 or TRBD2 (5 bases each). The CDR3 spans 9 residues. Germline loops: CDR1 DFQATT, CDR2 SNEGSKA (reference sequence).